Listed below are T cell receptor beta chains from one sample, sequenced in a study of T cell responses to AZD1222 COVID-19 vaccine. TCRdb keeps only in-frame clones here, not all; method: immunoSEQ multiplex PCR. Of over 100,000 clones in the sample, 85% to 95% are singletons; the top ten hold roughly 6.6%. The sample consisted of peripheral blood, taken on day 0 of AZD1222 vaccination. The receptors stem from an adult in good health. Each CDR3 is given with its conserved first and last residue. D genes are given only for firm matches. Size values are once, few and many counts, or a class for expanded clones, and some rows have none.

NA | NA | TRBJ1-5 | TRBV19 | CASSIPPRGSNQPQHF | TGTGCCAGTAGTATTCCCCCTAGGGGTAGCAATCAGCCCCAGCATTTT
NA | NA | TRBJ1-5 | TRBV27 | CASSLLGRSNQPQHF | TGTGCCAGCAGTTTATTGGGGAGAAGCAATCAGCCCCAGCATTTT
NA | NA | TRBJ2-3 | TRBV9 | CASSPSTDTQYF | TGTGCCAGCAGCCCCAGCACAGATACGCAGTATTTT
NA | NA | TRBJ1-1 | TRBV6-6 | CASSSGGALSEAFF | TGTGCCAGCAGTTCGGGAGGGGCTCTGTCTGAAGCTTTCTTT
TRBD1 | NA | TRBJ1-2 | TRBV7-2 | CASSRQGQGYGYTF | TGTGCCAGCAGCAGACAGGGTCAGGGGTATGGCTACACCTTC
TRBD1 | NA | TRBJ1-1 | TRBV7-6 | CASSLEPGQGMNTEAFF | TGTGCCAGCAGCTTAGAGCCGGGACAGGGGATGAACACTGAAGCTTTCTTT
NA | NA | TRBJ1-1 | TRBV5-8 | CASSSLQGTEAFF | TGTGCCAGCAGCTCGCTTCAGGGGACTGAAGCTTTCTTT
NA | NA | TRBJ1-1 | TRBV2 | CASSDTDLYTEAFF | TGTGCCAGCAGTGACACAGACCTTTACACTGAAGCTTTCTTT
NA | NA | TRBJ1-5 | TRBV7-8 | CASSSGGYSNQPQHF | TGTGCCAGCAGCTCCGGGGGATATAGCAATCAGCCCCAGCATTTT
NA | NA | TRBJ1-5 | TRBV19 | CASSIGRGRVYNQPQHF | TGTGCCAGTAGTATAGGGAGAGGCAGGGTCTACAATCAGCCCCAGCATTTT
TRBD2 | NA | TRBJ2-3 | TRBV5-5 | CASSLRTSAYTSTDTQYF | TGTGCCAGCAGCCTGAGGACTAGCGCTTACACTAGCACAGATACGCAGTATTTT
NA | NA | TRBJ2-2 | TRBV6-5 | CASSYPSTGELFF | TGTGCCAGCAGTTACCCGTCCACCGGGGAGCTGTTTTTT
TRBD1 | NA | TRBJ1-6 | TRBV7-8 | CASSRQGASSYNSPLHF | TGTGCCAGCAGCCGACAGGGGGCGTCTTCCTATAATTCACCCCTCCACTTT
TRBD1 | NA | TRBJ2-1 | TRBV11-3 | CASSLGQGPSNEQFF | TGTGCCAGCAGCCTCGGACAGGGGCCCTCCAATGAGCAGTTCTTC
TRBD1 | NA | TRBJ2-1 | TRBV28 | CASSDITGGTYNEQFF | TGTGCCAGCAGTGACATCACAGGGGGAACCTACAATGAGCAGTTCTTC
NA | once | TRBJ1-4 | TRBV4-1 | CASSQAGSVRYNEKLFF | TGCGCCAGCAGCCAAGCAGGGTCGGTCAGGTATAATGAAAAACTGTTTTTT
NA | NA | TRBJ2-2 | TRBV7-2 | CASSLVFTGELFF | TGTGCCAGCAGCTTAGTTTTTACCGGGGAGCTGTTTTTT
NA | NA | TRBJ1-2 | TRBV7-9 | CASSTHMGEGGYTF | TGTGCCAGCAGCACCCATATGGGAGAAGGGGGCTACACCTTC
TRBD1 | NA | TRBJ1-3 | TRBV6-5 | CASSKGQGGGNTIYF | TGTGCCAGCAGTAAGGGACAGGGGGGAGGAAACACCATATATTTT
NA | NA | TRBJ2-5 | TRBV7-9 | CASSSPGLLTETQYF | TGTGCCAGCAGCTCACCAGGGTTACTGACAGAGACCCAGTACTTC
NA | NA | TRBJ2-1 | TRBV6-2/TRBV6-3 | CASSWTINEQFF | TGTGCCAGCAGTTGGACTATCAATGAGCAGTTCTTC
TRBD2 | NA | TRBJ2-1 | TRBV9 | CASTREGRDNEQFF | TGTGCCAGCACGCGGGAGGGCCGAGACAATGAGCAGTTCTTC
NA | NA | TRBJ1-2 | TRBV5-6 | CASSRDYGYTF | TGTGCCAGCAGCAGAGATTATGGCTACACCTTC
NA | NA | TRBJ1-2 | TRBV19 | CASSIEGLGYTF | TGTGCCAGTAGTATTGAGGGTTTAGGCTACACCTTC
NA | NA | TRBJ1-5 | TRBV6-1 | CASSEWGSDSNQPQHF | TGTGCCAGCAGTGAATGGGGGTCCGATAGCAATCAGCCCCAGCATTTT
NA | NA | TRBJ2-7 | TRBV7-9 | CASSLVGGRLGGYEQYF | TGTGCCAGCAGCTTAGTTGGGGGGCGGCTAGGGGGCTACGAGCAGTACTTC
NA | NA | TRBJ1-4 | TRBV9 | CASSAETATNEKLFF | TGTGCCAGCAGCGCCGAGACAGCAACTAATGAAAAACTGTTTTTT
TRBD1 | once | TRBJ2-2 | TRBV11-2 | CASSLRGGQGTGELFF | TGTGCCAGCAGCTTAAGGGGGGGACAGGGCACCGGGGAGCTGTTTTTT
TRBD1 | NA | TRBJ1-1 | TRBV6-5 | CASSLTGGTEAFF | TGTGCCAGCAGCCTTACAGGGGGGACTGAAGCTTTCTTT
NA | NA | TRBJ1-2 | TRBV29-1 | CSVDPRLGGERDYGYTF | TGCAGCGTGGACCCCCGGTTGGGGGGGGAAAGAGACTATGGCTACACCTTC
NA | NA | TRBJ1-3 | TRBV18 | CASSLSPGRNTIYF | TGTGCCAGCTCACTTTCTCCGGGGCGAAACACCATATATTTT
NA | NA | TRBJ1-1 | TRBV6-5 | CASSYSQANTEAFF | TGTGCCAGCAGTTACTCGCAGGCGAACACTGAAGCTTTCTTT
TRBD1 | NA | TRBJ1-1 | TRBV4-1 | CASSQDILPGQKNTEAFF | TGCGCCAGCAGCCAAGATATACTACCGGGACAGAAGAACACTGAAGCTTTCTTT
NA | NA | TRBJ2-3 | TRBV14 | CASSQELVGDTQYF | TGTGCCAGCAGCCAAGAACTCGTGGGAGATACGCAGTATTTT
NA | NA | TRBJ1-5 | TRBV5-4 | CASSQGNQPQHF | TGTGCCAGCTCCCAGGGTAATCAGCCCCAGCATTTT
NA | NA | TRBJ2-5 | TRBV30 | CAWSERETQYF | TGTGCCTGGAGTGAACGGGAGACCCAGTACTTC
NA | NA | TRBJ1-2 | TRBV10-3 | CAISRSGQLANYGYTF | TGTGCCATCAGTCGCTCAGGACAGTTAGCTAACTATGGCTACACCTTC
NA | NA | TRBJ2-3 | TRBV19 | CASSISGYTTDTQYF | TGTGCCAGTAGTATAAGTGGGTACACCACAGATACGCAGTATTTT
NA | NA | TRBJ2-1 | TRBV9 | CASSVVGSSYNEQFF | TGTGCCAGCAGCGTAGTCGGGAGCTCCTACAATGAGCAGTTCTTC
NA | NA | TRBJ2-7 | TRBV28 | CASSPRGHTYEQYF | TGTGCCAGCAGCCCCAGGGGCCACACCTACGAGCAGTACTTC
TRBD2 | NA | TRBJ2-1 | TRBV30 | CAWGTSGPNEQFF | TGTGCCTGGGGGACTAGCGGACCCAATGAGCAGTTCTTC
NA | once | TRBJ2-7 | TRBV5-1 | CASSGGYEQYF | TGCGCCAGCAGCGGGGGGTACGAGCAGTACTTC
TRBD2 | NA | TRBJ2-1 | TRBV2 | CASSESLAGGVYYNEQFF | TGTGCCAGCAGTGAAAGTCTAGCGGGAGGAGTTTACTACAATGAGCAGTTCTTC
TRBD1 | NA | TRBJ2-5 | TRBV5-1 | CASARQGKDQYF | TGCGCCAGCGCGAGACAGGGAAAGGACCAGTACTTC
TRBD1 | NA | TRBJ1-2 | TRBV5-1 | CASSSDRGPRGYTF | TGCGCCAGCAGCTCCGACAGGGGTCCTCGGGGCTACACCTTC